The rows below give T cell receptor beta chains drawn from one sample of a study of shared clonotypes between healthy human individuals. Sequencing used immunoSEQ multiplex PCR; TCRdb keeps in-frame clones, though not all of them. This table holds over a million clones, roughly 80% found once. Specimen: memory CD4+ T cells sorted from blood. The origin of the receptors is a man aged 18-30 years in good health. Both conserved end residues are part of each CDR3. The D gene is left open where the match is weak. The size of a clone is reported for some rows only, either as once, few or many, or as a class for expanded clones.

clone size: NA; V gene: TRBV5-1; D gene: NA; J gene: TRBJ1-3; CDR3 DNA: TGCGCCAGCAGCACCGCCTTGGCGGGTTCGGGAAACACCATATATTTT; CDR3 protein: CASSTALAGSGNTIYF
clone size: NA; V gene: TRBV5-1; D gene: NA; J gene: TRBJ1-6; CDR3 DNA: TGCGCCAGCAGCTCGACAGAGAACCCCTCCTATAATTCACCCCTCCACTTT; CDR3 protein: CASSSTENPSYNSPLHF
clone size: NA; V gene: TRBV19; D gene: NA; J gene: TRBJ1-6; CDR3 DNA: TGTGCCAGTAGTGCGACAATCGGTTCACCCCTCCACTTT; CDR3 protein: CASSATIGSPLHF
clone size: NA; V gene: TRBV5-1; D gene: NA; J gene: TRBJ2-7; CDR3 DNA: TGCGCCAGCAGCCGCGAGAGGGGATGGGAGCAGTACTTC; CDR3 protein: CASSRERGWEQYF
clone size: NA; V gene: TRBV5-4; D gene: NA; J gene: TRBJ2-1; CDR3 DNA: TGTGCCAGCAGCTCTACCGGGGAAAGTTACTCGAATGAGCAGTTCTTC; CDR3 protein: CASSSTGESYSNEQFF
clone size: NA; V gene: TRBV5-1; D gene: NA; J gene: TRBJ2-1; CDR3 DNA: TGCGCCAGCAGCCCCGGTTACAATGAGCAGTTCTTC; CDR3 protein: CASSPGYNEQFF
clone size: once; V gene: TRBV6-1; D gene: NA; J gene: TRBJ1-2; CDR3 DNA: TGTGCCAGCAGTGAAGGCCTAACAGGGCTCTATGGCTACACCTTC; CDR3 protein: CASSEGLTGLYGYTF
clone size: NA; V gene: TRBV27; D gene: NA; J gene: TRBJ1-1; CDR3 DNA: TGTGCCAGCAGTTTGGGACGGGCCACTGAAGCTTTCTTT; CDR3 protein: CASSLGRATEAFF
clone size: NA; V gene: TRBV5-1; D gene: NA; J gene: TRBJ2-5; CDR3 DNA: TGCGCCAGCACCCTAGGTGAGCAAGAGACCCAGTACTTC; CDR3 protein: CASTLGEQETQYF
clone size: once; V gene: TRBV5-1; D gene: TRBD2; J gene: TRBJ2-7; CDR3 DNA: TGCGCCAGCAGCCCTAGCGGGGGCGGGGCCTACGAGCAGTACTTC; CDR3 protein: CASSPSGGGAYEQYF
clone size: few; V gene: TRBV7-9; D gene: NA; J gene: TRBJ1-2; CDR3 DNA: TGTGCCGGGGCCGGGGACGGCTATGGCTACACCTTC; CDR3 protein: CAGAGDGYGYTF
clone size: NA; V gene: TRBV10-1; D gene: TRBD2; J gene: TRBJ2-2; CDR3 DNA: TGCGCCAGCAGTGACCCAGCGGGACCCACCGGGGAGCTGTTTTTT; CDR3 protein: CASSDPAGPTGELFF
clone size: NA; V gene: TRBV7-2; D gene: TRBD1; J gene: TRBJ2-3; CDR3 DNA: TGTGCCAGCAGCTCGCAGGGGGCGGCGGTGGGAGATACGCAGTATTTT; CDR3 protein: CASSSQGAAVGDTQYF
clone size: NA; V gene: TRBV19; D gene: NA; J gene: TRBJ1-6; CDR3 DNA: TGTGCCAGTAGTATAGCCGGGACGGTTAATTCACCCCTCCACTTT; CDR3 protein: CASSIAGTVNSPLHF
clone size: NA; V gene: TRBV6-1; D gene: TRBD1; J gene: TRBJ2-5; CDR3 DNA: TGTGCCAGCAGCTTGACAGGGACACAAGAGACCCAGTACTTC; CDR3 protein: CASSLTGTQETQYF
clone size: few; V gene: TRBV6-5; D gene: NA; J gene: TRBJ2-6; CDR3 DNA: TGTGCCAGCAGTTACGGCAGGGGCTCTGGGGCCAACGTCCTGACTTTC; CDR3 protein: CASSYGRGSGANVLTF
clone size: once; V gene: TRBV9; D gene: TRBD2; J gene: TRBJ2-7; CDR3 DNA: TGTGCCAGCAGCGTAGTCCCTAGCGGGATGCCCCACGAGCAGTACTTC; CDR3 protein: CASSVVPSGMPHEQYF
clone size: few; V gene: TRBV6-1; D gene: TRBD1; J gene: TRBJ2-2; CDR3 DNA: TGTGCCAGCAGTGAAGGACAGGGGGCATTTAACACCGGGGAGCTGTTTTTT; CDR3 protein: CASSEGQGAFNTGELFF
clone size: NA; V gene: TRBV18; D gene: NA; J gene: TRBJ2-3; CDR3 DNA: TGTGCCAGCTCACCAGTTCGGGATGGGGGACCGCAGTATTTT; CDR3 protein: CASSPVRDGGPQYF
clone size: few; V gene: TRBV5-1; D gene: NA; J gene: TRBJ1-5; CDR3 DNA: TGCGCCAGCAGCTTGGGAAATAGCAATCAGCCCCAGCATTTT; CDR3 protein: CASSLGNSNQPQHF
clone size: NA; V gene: TRBV18; D gene: NA; J gene: TRBJ2-2; CDR3 DNA: TGTGCCAGCTCGGGGGCCGGGGAGCTGTTTTTT; CDR3 protein: CASSGAGELFF
clone size: NA; V gene: TRBV10-2; D gene: NA; J gene: TRBJ1-6; CDR3 DNA: TGCGCCAGCAGCCCCTCGAGTGGAGGGGGTAATTCACCCCTCCACTTT; CDR3 protein: CASSPSSGGGNSPLHF
clone size: few; V gene: TRBV19; D gene: TRBD1; J gene: TRBJ1-2; CDR3 DNA: TGTGCCAGTAGCCGACAGGGGGCTGGTGGCTACACCTTC; CDR3 protein: CASSRQGAGGYTF
clone size: NA; V gene: TRBV9; D gene: NA; J gene: TRBJ2-7; CDR3 DNA: TGTGCCAGCAGCGCCTCCTGGGCCTTCTACGAGCAGTACTTC; CDR3 protein: CASSASWAFYEQYF
clone size: NA; V gene: TRBV27; D gene: NA; J gene: TRBJ2-7; CDR3 DNA: TGTGCCAGCAGTTTCCTCGGGGGCGGGAGAAACGAGCAGTACTTC; CDR3 protein: CASSFLGGGRNEQYF
clone size: NA; V gene: TRBV19; D gene: TRBD2; J gene: TRBJ2-3; CDR3 DNA: TGTGCCAGTAGCCGTAGCGGGATCCCAGATACGCAGTATTTT; CDR3 protein: CASSRSGIPDTQYF
clone size: once; V gene: TRBV6-1; D gene: NA; J gene: TRBJ2-1; CDR3 DNA: TGTGCCAGCAGGGGCGTTTCCTACAATGAGCAGTTCTTC; CDR3 protein: CASRGVSYNEQFF
clone size: NA; V gene: TRBV15; D gene: TRBD1; J gene: TRBJ1-5; CDR3 DNA: TGTGCCACCAGCAGTGGGGACAGCAGATTCAATCAGCCCCAGCATTTT; CDR3 protein: CATSSGDSRFNQPQHF
clone size: NA; V gene: TRBV5-4; D gene: TRBD1; J gene: TRBJ1-1; CDR3 DNA: TGTGCCAGCAGCTTAGACAGGGGGCAAAAAGCTTTCTTT; CDR3 protein: CASSLDRGQKAFF
clone size: NA; V gene: TRBV7-2; D gene: NA; J gene: TRBJ2-7; CDR3 DNA: TGTGCCAGCAGCTCACTCCATTCCTACGAGCAGTACTTC; CDR3 protein: CASSSLHSYEQYF
clone size: NA; V gene: TRBV5-6; D gene: NA; J gene: TRBJ2-3; CDR3 DNA: TGTGCCAGCAGCTCCCCCGGAGGAAGCACAGATACGCAGTATTTT; CDR3 protein: CASSSPGGSTDTQYF
clone size: once; V gene: TRBV7-9; D gene: TRBD1; J gene: TRBJ1-1; CDR3 DNA: TGTGCCAGCAGCCCTGGGACAGGGGACAAAGTAAGCACTGAAGCTTTCTTT; CDR3 protein: CASSPGTGDKVSTEAFF
clone size: NA; V gene: TRBV28; D gene: NA; J gene: TRBJ1-5; CDR3 DNA: TGTGCCAGCCAGTTGCTCAATCAGCCCCAGCATTTT; CDR3 protein: CASQLLNQPQHF
clone size: NA; V gene: TRBV4-3; D gene: NA; J gene: TRBJ1-2; CDR3 DNA: TGCGCCAGCAGCCAAGATTCAGGGGCAGTCTATGGCTACACCTTC; CDR3 protein: CASSQDSGAVYGYTF
clone size: NA; V gene: TRBV2; D gene: NA; J gene: TRBJ2-6; CDR3 DNA: TGTGCCAGCAGTTTCGGAGAGATTTCCTCTGGGGCCAACGTCCTGACTTTC; CDR3 protein: CASSFGEISSGANVLTF
clone size: NA; V gene: TRBV10-3; D gene: TRBD2; J gene: TRBJ2-7; CDR3 DNA: TGTGCCATCAGTGCATCCGGGACTAGCGGGGCGGACGAGCAGTACTTC; CDR3 protein: CAISASGTSGADEQYF
clone size: many; V gene: TRBV19; D gene: NA; J gene: TRBJ2-5; CDR3 DNA: TGTGCCAGTAGTATCGGACCGGGAGCACCGGGAGAGACCCAGTACTTC; CDR3 protein: CASSIGPGAPGETQYF
clone size: NA; V gene: TRBV7-9; D gene: NA; J gene: TRBJ1-6; CDR3 DNA: TGTGCCAGCAGCACCACGGGCTTTCTGGGAGATTCACCCCTCCACTTT; CDR3 protein: CASSTTGFLGDSPLHF
clone size: NA; V gene: TRBV4-2; D gene: NA; J gene: TRBJ1-1; CDR3 DNA: TGTGCCAGCAGCCAACCAAACCCCGGGACGGGGGGCGTTGAAGCTTTCTTT; CDR3 protein: CASSQPNPGTGGVEAFF
clone size: NA; V gene: TRBV6-6; D gene: NA; J gene: TRBJ2-1; CDR3 DNA: TGTGCCAGCAACAAGACGCCGCAGGAATCCTACAATGAGCAGTTCTTC; CDR3 protein: CASNKTPQESYNEQFF
clone size: few; V gene: TRBV27; D gene: NA; J gene: TRBJ2-3; CDR3 DNA: TGTGCCAGCAGTTCAAACAGGGGAGGCGGCACAGATACGCAGTATTTT; CDR3 protein: CASSSNRGGGTDTQYF
clone size: NA; V gene: TRBV10-3; D gene: TRBD1; J gene: TRBJ2-7; CDR3 DNA: TGTGCCATCAGTGACCTAGGACAGGGTCGGTCCTACGAGCAGTACTTC; CDR3 protein: CAISDLGQGRSYEQYF
clone size: NA; V gene: TRBV18; D gene: TRBD1; J gene: TRBJ2-7; CDR3 DNA: TGTGCCAGCTCACCACAGGGGGCGCGCAACGAGCAGTACTTC; CDR3 protein: CASSPQGARNEQYF
clone size: NA; V gene: TRBV11-2; D gene: NA; J gene: TRBJ1-1; CDR3 DNA: TGTGCCAGCAGCTTAACCCCGACAGGTTGGAACACTGAAGCTTTCTTT; CDR3 protein: CASSLTPTGWNTEAFF
clone size: NA; V gene: TRBV6-5; D gene: NA; J gene: TRBJ1-1; CDR3 DNA: TGTGCCAGCAGACGGGGGGAAAACACTGAAGCTTTCTTT; CDR3 protein: CASRRGENTEAFF
clone size: NA; V gene: TRBV2; D gene: TRBD2; J gene: TRBJ2-3; CDR3 DNA: TGTGCCAGCAGTGGACTAGCGGGATTAGGAAATACGCAGTATTTT; CDR3 protein: CASSGLAGLGNTQYF
clone size: NA; V gene: TRBV7-2; D gene: NA; J gene: TRBJ1-2; CDR3 DNA: TGTGCCAGCAGCAGAAGACAGACCCTTAACTATGGCTACACCTTC; CDR3 protein: CASSRRQTLNYGYTF
clone size: NA; V gene: TRBV11-3; D gene: TRBD1; J gene: TRBJ2-7; CDR3 DNA: TGTGCCAGCAGCTTAGGGGACAGGGGGTTCTACGAGCAGTACTTC; CDR3 protein: CASSLGDRGFYEQYF
clone size: NA; V gene: TRBV5-4; D gene: NA; J gene: TRBJ1-5; CDR3 DNA: TGTGCCAGCAGCTTCAGGCAGGGGCTTAGCAATCAGCCCCAGCATTTT; CDR3 protein: CASSFRQGLSNQPQHF
clone size: NA; V gene: TRBV6-4; D gene: NA; J gene: TRBJ2-2; CDR3 DNA: TGTGCCAGTGCCACACAGGGTGGAGCCGGGGAGCTGTTTTTT; CDR3 protein: CASATQGGAGELFF
clone size: many; V gene: TRBV14; D gene: NA; J gene: TRBJ1-5; CDR3 DNA: TGTGCCAGCAGCCAAGATTTGGCAGGACCCCAGCATTTT; CDR3 protein: CASSQDLAGPQHF
clone size: few; V gene: TRBV5-1; D gene: TRBD1; J gene: TRBJ1-3; CDR3 DNA: TGCGCCAGCAGCGATAGGGACAGGTCGAGAAACACCATATATTTT; CDR3 protein: CASSDRDRSRNTIYF
clone size: few; V gene: TRBV6-5; D gene: TRBD1; J gene: TRBJ1-3; CDR3 DNA: TGTGCCAGCAGTTCGGGACAGGGTAGATCTGGAAACACCATATATTTT; CDR3 protein: CASSSGQGRSGNTIYF
clone size: NA; V gene: TRBV5-1; D gene: NA; J gene: TRBJ2-1; CDR3 DNA: TGCGCCAGCAGTTTGTTACCGGGACTTGGCGGCAATGAGCAGTTCTTC; CDR3 protein: CASSLLPGLGGNEQFF
clone size: NA; V gene: TRBV28; D gene: TRBD1; J gene: TRBJ1-4; CDR3 DNA: TGTGCCAGCAGTTTAAGACAGGGCGGGAATGAAAAACTGTTTTTT; CDR3 protein: CASSLRQGGNEKLFF
clone size: once; V gene: TRBV5-5; D gene: NA; J gene: TRBJ2-7; CDR3 DNA: TGTGCCAGCAGCTTGGGACAGTTTTCCTACGAGCAGTACTTC; CDR3 protein: CASSLGQFSYEQYF
clone size: NA; V gene: TRBV5-1; D gene: TRBD1; J gene: TRBJ1-1; CDR3 DNA: TGCGCCAGCAGCGAGCGGACAGGGAACACTGAAGCTTTCTTT; CDR3 protein: CASSERTGNTEAFF
clone size: NA; V gene: TRBV5-6; D gene: NA; J gene: TRBJ2-5; CDR3 DNA: TGTGCCAGCAGCTTGCTGGGCAGGGACGGTGGAGAGACCCAGTACTTC; CDR3 protein: CASSLLGRDGGETQYF
clone size: NA; V gene: TRBV11-1; D gene: NA; J gene: TRBJ2-3; CDR3 DNA: TGTGCCAGCAGCTTAGGAGAGAGCACAGATACGCAGTATTTT; CDR3 protein: CASSLGESTDTQYF
clone size: NA; V gene: TRBV28; D gene: NA; J gene: TRBJ1-6; CDR3 DNA: TGTGCCAGCAGACTCGACCGAGGGGCATCACCCCTCCACTTT; CDR3 protein: CASRLDRGASPLHF